The 5 T cell receptor beta chains given below trace back to one sample, sequenced in a study of identical twins' blood T cells (dated by TCRdb to the early 2010s). The library was obtained by 5' RACE. Sequencing took place on an Illumina Genome Analyzer IIx. TCRdb reprocessing: public reads trimmed at Q25 with fastp, clones called with MiXCR, in-frame beta chains kept. Rows with one shared CDR3 protein collapse into an entry with the most common genes and DNA. Here the sample has 350,000 to 450,000 distinct CDR3 sequences; about 28% occur a single time. Of the sample, about 6% falls within the top ten clones. The specimen was PBMCs. These receptors all stem from a woman aged 18-50 years in good health.

This clonotype was counted between two and nine times. The rearrangement links TRBV20-1 to TRBJ2-2; 8 bases align to TRBD2. The CDR3 length is 14 residues. Germline V gene lookup returns CDR1 DFQATT and CDR2 SNEGSKA (reference sequence). V shed 3 bases and J 0 bases; nucleotides not matched to a gene: 0. The CDR3 sequence is CSARGLANTGELFF. Written as DNA, the CDR3 is TGCAGTGCTAGGGGACTAGCGAACACCGGGGAGCTGTTTTTT.

With regard to this clonotype: This may stem from a read error, because a much larger clone lies one nucleotide away. The V gene is TRBV20-1, the J gene TRBJ1-4, with D perhaps matching TRBD1 (5 bases). Germline-derived CDR1 and CDR2 are DFQATT and SNEGSKA (reference sequence). There are 13 residues in the CDR3. V was pared by 5 bases and J by 5 bases, with 12 bases between. CDR3 amino acids: CSAWKGSNEKLFF. CDR3 coding DNA: TGCAGTGCTTGGAAGGGGTCAAATGAAAAACTGTTTTTT.

This clonotype was seen only a few times. V gene TRBV29-1 combines with J gene TRBJ2-1, with a possible D match to TRBD2 (6 bases). The CDR3 covers 12 residues. Trimming removed 3 bases from V and 8 bases from J, with 11 bases in between. In germline, CDR1 is SQVTM, CDR2 ANQGSEA. The CDR3 sequence: CSVDGGMDEQFF. In DNA, the CDR3 is TGCAGCGTTGACGGGGGAATGGATGAGCAGTTCTTC.

The genes are TRBV5-4 and TRBJ1-1, with unresolved D. Deletions cut 1 base from V and 1 base from J, with 11 bases between. This CDR3 contains 15 residues. Germline V gene sequence: CDR1 SGHNT, CDR2 YYREEE (reference sequence). The CDR3 coding sequence is TGTGCCAGCAGCTTGAACAAACGGGGGAACACTGAAGCTTTCTTT. Its translation is CASSLNKRGNTEAFF. Looking up the rest from reference TRBV5-4 and TRBJ1-1 gives the full variable domain: ETGVTQSPTHLIKTRGQQVTLRCSSQSGHNTVSWYQQALGQGPQFIFQYYREEENGRGNFPPRFSGLQFPNYSSELNVNALELDDSALYLCASSLNKRGNTEAFFGQGTRLTVV.

The gene calls are TRBV30 and TRBJ2-3; D possibly corresponds to TRBD2 (6 bases). Trimming cost V 8 bases and J 4 bases, with 19 bases left between them. The CDR3 is made up of 14 amino acids. The germline V gene has CDR1 GTSNPN and CDR2 SVGIG (reference sequence). The CDR3 protein is CAAEGGGAPDTQYF. CDR3 coding DNA: TGTGCCGCGGAGGGCGGCGGGGCCCCAGATACGCAGTATTTT.